The rows below give T cell receptor beta chains drawn from one sample of a study of beta chain features in type 1 diabetes. Sequencing used immunoSEQ multiplex PCR; TCRdb keeps in-frame clones, though not all of them. The top ten clones hold more than 0.9% of a sample with some 300,000 clones, about 7.8% of them seen once. The sequenced sample was central memory CD4+ T cells from blood. The receptors originated from a woman between 18 and 30 years old in good health. CDR3s include the opening cysteine and the closing phenylalanine or tryptophan. D genes are given only for firm matches. The listing skips clone size in some rows; elsewhere it reads once, few, many or a size class.

-,-,TRBV29-1,TRBJ1-2,TGCAGCGTCGGCCCCGCGGGGGGCAACTATGGCTACACCTTC,CSVGPAGGNYGYTF
-,few,TRBV19,TRBJ2-7,TGTGCCAGTAGTATAGGGTCCTTCCCATCCTACGAGCAGTACTTC,CASSIGSFPSYEQYF
-,-,TRBV7-4,TRBJ1-1,TGTGCCAGCAGCCTAGAGGCTAGTGGGGATCCGCCGGGCGCTGAAGCTTTCTTT,CASSLEASGDPPGAEAFF
-,-,TRBV7-6,TRBJ1-4,TGTGCCAGCAGCTTAGCGGGTGGGAGTGAAAAACTGTTTTTT,CASSLAGGSEKLFF
-,-,TRBV9,TRBJ1-6,TGTGCCAGCAGCGTAGAGTTCCATTCACCCCTCCACTTT,CASSVEFHSPLHF
-,many,TRBV7-2,TRBJ1-5,TGTGCCAGCAGCTTATACAGGGACCAGCCCCAGCATTTT,CASSLYRDQPQHF
-,many,TRBV10-3,TRBJ2-5,TGTGCCATCAGCCCGGACACGGCGAGATGGACCCAGTACTTC,CAISPDTARWTQYF
-,-,TRBV10-1,TRBJ2-7,TGCGCCAGCAGTGAGTCGGGGGTAGGTGACCAAGACGAGCAGTACTTC,CASSESGVGDQDEQYF
-,many,TRBV7-6,TRBJ1-6,TGTGCCAGCAGCTTAGAGGCTCATTCACCCCTCCACTTT,CASSLEAHSPLHF
TRBD2,few,TRBV5-6,TRBJ2-1,TGTGCCAGCAGCGGGGGGCGCCTAGCGGGATATCGGGGCTACAATGAGCAGTTCTTC,CASSGGRLAGYRGYNEQFF
-,-,TRBV5-1,TRBJ2-1,TGCGCCAGCAGCACCGGGACCCCCGGGAGCAATGAGCAGTTCTTC,CASSTGTPGSNEQFF
-,few,TRBV6-1,TRBJ1-1,TGTGCCAGCAGCTCCTCCTGGGACGGCAGCACTGAAGCTTTCTTT,CASSSSWDGSTEAFF
-,-,TRBV29-1,TRBJ1-2,TGCAGCGTTAGGACGGAACCCTATGGCTACACCTTC,CSVRTEPYGYTF
-,-,TRBV2,TRBJ2-1,TGTGCCAGCAGTGAAGCGCTTAGGCTGACAAATGAGCAGTTCTTC,CASSEALRLTNEQFF
TRBD2,-,TRBV27,TRBJ2-5,TGTGCCAGCAGCCCCGACGGGACTACGACCCAGTACTTC,CASSPDGTTTQYF
-,few,TRBV7-3,TRBJ2-3,TGTGCCAGCAGCTTGCGGGGTGCGGCAGATACGCAGTATTTT,CASSLRGAADTQYF
-,-,TRBV5-8,TRBJ1-1,TGTGCCAGCAGCTTGGGTGCACCGCTGAACACTGAAGCTTTCTTT,CASSLGAPLNTEAFF
-,-,TRBV7-2,TRBJ2-1,TGTGCCAGCAGCTTAGCTTGGACAGTTAATGAGCAGTTCTTC,CASSLAWTVNEQFF
-,-,TRBV5-6,TRBJ1-6,TGTGCCAGCAGCTTCTCTGGGGGCTCTTATTCACCCCTCCACTTT,CASSFSGGSYSPLHF
-,-,TRBV5-1,TRBJ2-3,TGCGCCAGCAGCTTGGGGTTCGGGTACACAGATACGCAGTATTTT,CASSLGFGYTDTQYF
TRBD1,-,TRBV27,TRBJ2-2,TGTGCCAGCAGTTTGGAGCTAGCAGGGGGCTACACCGGGGAGCTGTTTTTT,CASSLELAGGYTGELFF
-,-,TRBV6-1,TRBJ1-1,TGTGCCAGCAGTTCTTTTGGTCACACTGAAGCTTTCTTT,CASSSFGHTEAFF
TRBD1,few,TRBV28,TRBJ2-4,TGTGCCAGCAGCTCTCCACAGGGGGGAAAAAACATTCAGTACTTC,CASSSPQGGKNIQYF
TRBD1,few,TRBV4-2,TRBJ1-5,TGTGCCAGCACCCGGACAGGGGGCAGCAATCAGCCCCAGCATTTT,CASTRTGGSNQPQHF
TRBD1,many,TRBV7-9,TRBJ1-5,TGTGCCAGCAGCTTTTGGACAGGGTTTGATAGCAATCAGCCCCAGCATTTT,CASSFWTGFDSNQPQHF
-,-,TRBV29-1,TRBJ1-2,TGCAGCGTCGCACCCCAGGGGTCCCTCTATGGCTACACCTTC,CSVAPQGSLYGYTF
TRBD1,-,TRBV2,TRBJ1-2,TGTGCCAGCAAGACAGGGGACTATGGCTACACCTTC,CASKTGDYGYTF
-,-,TRBV18,TRBJ1-5,TGTGCCAGCTCACCACAGACAGCTACGGGTCAGCCCCAGCATTTT,CASSPQTATGQPQHF
TRBD2,-,TRBV7-3,TRBJ2-3,TGTGCCAGCAGCTCGGACGGGACTAGGGCCGCAGATACGCAGTATTTT,CASSSDGTRAADTQYF
TRBD1,-,TRBV9,TRBJ2-5,TGTGCCAGCAGCGCCACAGGGGGCGCGGGGACCCAGTACTTC,CASSATGGAGTQYF
-,-,TRBV6-5,TRBJ2-7,TGTGCCAGCAGTTACAGTATGGGGAACTACGAGCAGTACTTC,CASSYSMGNYEQYF
-,many,TRBV9,TRBJ1-4,TGTGCCAGCAGCGCAGGGAGATATGAAAAACTGTTTTTT,CASSAGRYEKLFF
TRBD1,few,TRBV28,TRBJ1-6,TGTGCCAGCACCTCGACAGGGATCGATTCACCCCTCCACTTT,CASTSTGIDSPLHF
-,few,TRBV9,TRBJ1-3,TGTGCCAGCAGCGTACAGGGGAACACCATATATTTT,CASSVQGNTIYF
-,few,TRBV29-1,TRBJ2-5,TGCAGCGCCCAAGGGGGCGGGGGGCGAGAGACCCAGTACTTC,CSAQGGGGRETQYF
TRBD1,-,TRBV5-1,TRBJ1-1,TGCGCCAGCAGCTTGGACAGGGGCACTGAAGCTTTCTTT,CASSLDRGTEAFF
TRBD2,few,TRBV4-2,TRBJ2-3,TGTGCCAGCAGCCAAGGGGGACTAGCGGGAGCTGGGTGGGGCACAGATACGCAGTATTTT,CASSQGGLAGAGWGTDTQYF